These 29 T cell receptor delta chains were sequenced from one sample in a study of γδ T cells in repeated Plasmodium falciparum infection. TCRdb repeated clone calling on the multiplex PCR reads with CATT. The sample carries some 100,000 delta-chain clones, approximately 1.5% recorded once. Flow sorting of PBMC yielded separate Vgamma9/Vdelta2+ and Vdelta2-negative gammadelta T cell populations for bulk repertoire analysis. What was sequenced was gamma-delta T cells from blood. These receptors all come from a pool of human donors (malaria-infected and uninfected, not separated).

Remarks on this clone: With a far larger clone one base away, a read error is the likely cause. This CDR3 is also generated by other DNA sequences in the sample. The rearrangement links TRDV1 to TRDJ1, with D unresolved. The CDR3 extends over 16 amino acids. Germline loops: CDR1 TSWWSYY, CDR2 QGS. With 1 base removed from V and 0 bases from J, the gap between germline ends came to 12 bases. This CDR3 reads CALGERRLDYTDKLIF. In DNA, the CDR3 is TGTGCTCTTGGGGAACGACGCTTGGATTACACCGATAAACTCATCTTT.

This clone was detected only a few times. The TCRdb protein, from a much larger clone, departs from this DNA's translation at residue 16, likely by read error; the protein shown derives from the DNA. V gene TRAV38-2/DV8 combines with J gene TRDJ1, with D tentatively TRDD2 or TRDD3 (8 bases each). No J gene was available from TCRdb, and it was assigned here by a germline match of the DNA. V was pared by 1 base and J by 3 bases, with 31 bases between. Germline CDR1 TSESDYY, CDR2 QEAYKQQN. The CDR3 is made up of 21 amino acids. This CDR3 reads CAYRSHFLHRGYSFYSDKLIF. CDR3 DNA: TGTGCTTATAGGAGCCACTTCCTACATCGGGGATACTCCTTTTACTCCGATAAACTCATCTTT.

Comments on this clone: Since a far larger clone is one base different, this is likely a read error. The same CDR3 also results from other DNA sequences found in this sample. V usage is TRDV2 and J usage is TRDJ3, with 10 bases aligning to TRDD3. Germline V gene lookup returns CDR1 GEAIGNYY and CDR2 EKD. The CDR3 runs 17 residues. The CDR3 DNA sequence: TGTGCCTGTGACGATACTGGGGGATCCTGGGACACCCGACAGATGTTCTTC. It specifies CACDDTGGSWDTRQMFF.

About this clone itself: For this DNA, TCRdb reports the protein of a much larger clone, which diverges at residue 18, most likely from a read error; the protein presented here is translated directly from the DNA. The V gene is listed as TRDV1; no J gene was called; TRDD3 is the table's D call, not checked against the DNA. The CDR3 is 19 amino acids. Per germline, CDR1 TSWWSYY and CDR2 QGS. CDR3 protein: CALTLKFPGGYAVTDKLTF. DNA for the CDR3: TGTGCTCTTACATTAAAATTCCCAGGGGGATACGCGGTTACCGATAAACTCACCTTT.

Of note for this clone: The protein recorded in TCRdb matches a much larger clone and deviates from this DNA's translation at residue 7, suggesting a read error; the protein here is obtained by translating the DNA. The chain uses TRDV2 and TRDJ1; TRDD3 might be the D (5 bases). The J gene comes from matching the DNA to germline here; TCRdb lacks it. V was shortened by 1 base and J by 1 base, with 15 bases between the two germline ends. This CDR3 has 16 amino acids. Germline values: CDR1 GEAIGNYY, CDR2 EKD. CDR3 sequence: CACDTGSYRITDKLIF. The CDR3 nucleotides read TGTGCCTGTGACACGGGGAGTTATAGGATCACCGATAAACTCATCTTT.

With respect to this clone: Given a far larger clone just one base away, this is likely a sequencing read error. Other nucleotide sequences in the sample specify the same CDR3. The V call is TRDV2, the J call TRDJ1; 11 bases map to TRDD3. TCRdb lists no J gene, so it was determined here by aligning the DNA to germline. The CDR3 is 19 residues long. In germline, CDR1 is GEAIGNYY, CDR2 EKD. The ends lost 0 bases at V and 2 bases at J; junction bases unmatched: 13. The CDR3 here is CACDTVGGGYVGYTDKLIF. CDR3 in DNA: TGTGCCTGTGACACCGTAGGTGGGGGATACGTGGGGTATACCGATAAACTCATCTTT.

This clone was counted only a few times. This DNA's translation differs at residue 10 from TCRdb's protein, which comes from a much larger clone; a read error is likely, and the protein shown is translated from the DNA. This chain connects TRDV1 to TRDJ2, with 11 nucleotides matching TRDD3. Germline CDR1 is TSWWSYY and CDR2 is QGS. The CDR3 spans 23 residues. V lost 0 bases, J lost 0 bases, and 18 bases stayed unmatched. This CDR3 is CALGELDDPGLGDRWTLTAQLFF. In nucleotides, the CDR3 is TGTGCTCTTGGGGAACTAGATGATCCAGGACTGGGGGATAGGTGGACTTTGACAGCACAACTCTTCTTT.

For this clone: The TCRdb record carries a much larger clone's protein, which differs from this DNA's translation at residue 19; a read error is the likely cause, and the protein listed here is the DNA translation. V gene TRDV1 combines with J gene TRDJ1, with 9 bases matching TRDD3. TCRdb does not report a J gene; here it was assigned by matching the DNA to germline references. Germline V gene data show CDR1 as TSWWSYY and CDR2 as QGS. The CDR3 extends over 23 amino acids. CDR3 protein: CALGEPFRTLLPLLGEYTNKLIF. The CDR3, as DNA: TGTGCTCTTGGGGAACCCTTCCGAACCCTCCTCCCTTTACTGGGGGAGTACACCAATAAACTCATCTTT.

This clone was found a few times. TCRdb shows a much larger clone's protein in place of this DNA's translation, and the two differ at residue 10, likely through a read error; the protein shown is translated from the DNA. The chain carries TRDV2 and TRDJ1, with 9 positions matching TRDD3. TCRdb lists no J gene, so it was determined here by aligning the DNA to germline. The J segment lost 3 bases and the V segment lost 7 bases, leaving 11 bases of the junction unmatched. Germline loops: CDR1 GEAIGNYY, CDR2 EKD. The CDR3 has 15 amino acids. This CDR3 is CACDVLGEYADKLIF. DNA of the CDR3: TGTGCCTGCGACGTACTGGGGGAGTACGCCGATAAACTCATCTTT.

There are a few counts of this clone. The protein in TCRdb stems from a much larger clone and differs at residue 5 from this DNA's translation, likely a read error; here the protein is translated from the DNA. This sequence joins TRDV2 and TRDJ1; 11 nucleotides line up with TRDD3. No J gene is reported in TCRdb; it was inferred here by comparing the DNA with germline. CDR3 length: 20 residues. V dropped 3 bases and J dropped 0; count of bases not matched to a gene: 17. The germline CDR1 and CDR2 sequences are GEAIGNYY and EKD. The CDR3 DNA reads TGTGCCTGTGACGCCGTTTCTGGGGGATACAAAGCCCCGTACACCGATAAACTCATCTTT. Its translation is CACDAVSGGYKAPYTDKLIF.

There are a few counts of this clone. TCRdb's protein, taken from a much larger clone, differs from this DNA's translation at residue 14, likely owing to a read error; the protein displayed comes from the DNA. The chain employs TRDV1 and TRDJ1; 8 positions agree with TRDD3. Because TCRdb records no J gene, it was assigned here through a match of the DNA to germline. The J segment lost 2 bases and the V segment lost 4 bases, leaving 24 bases of the junction unmatched. Germline V CDR1 and CDR2: TSWWSYY, QGS. The CDR3 runs to 21 residues. The CDR3 loop reads CALGARYPILYWGVETDKLIF. The CDR3 coding sequence is TGTGCTCTTGGGGCCCGATATCCAATTCTTTACTGGGGGGTGGAAACCGATAAACTCATCTTT.

There are a few counts of this clone. TCRdb's listed protein matches a much larger clone and diverges from this DNA's translation at residue 5, likely through a read error; the protein shown comes from the DNA. CDR3 loop: CALGGVGIPYTDKLIF. CDR3 DNA sequence: TGTGCTCTTGGGGGAGTGGGGATACCGTACACCGATAAACTCATCTTT. V is TRDV1 and J is TRDJ1; 8 positions agree with TRDD3. The length of the CDR3 is 16 residues. The germline V gene has CDR1 TSWWSYY and CDR2 QGS. Trimming cost V 4 bases and J 0 bases; bases outside gene matches: 7.

For this clone: TCRdb pairs this DNA with a much larger clone's protein that differs at residue 16, likely a read error; the protein shown was translated from the DNA. The CDR3 here is CACDTAMGDTQLSSWHTRQMFF. The CDR3, as DNA: TGTGCCTGTGACACCGCGATGGGGGATACGCAATTAAGCTCCTGGCACACCCGACAGATGTTTTTC. V gene TRDV2 combines with J gene TRDJ3, with 11 bases fitting TRDD3. The CDR3 is made up of 22 amino acids. Germline lookup yields CDR1 GEAIGNYY and CDR2 EKD.

On this clone: TCRdb's entry gives the protein of a much larger clone, which mismatches this DNA's translation at residue 17, likely from a read error; the protein reported here is translated from the DNA. The V gene is TRDV2; the J gene was not called; the D call TRDD3 from the table was never checked on the DNA. This CDR3 is built from 19 residues. The germline V gene encodes CDR1 GEAIGNYY and CDR2 EKD. CDR3 in amino acids: CACEPFILGDTPGTDKPIF. DNA for the CDR3: TGTGCCTGTGAGCCCTTTATACTGGGGGATACGCCTGGGACCGATAAACCCATCTTT.

This clone was detected many times. The chain couples TRDV1 to TRDJ1; 9 bases map to TRDD2. TCRdb offers no J gene call, so here the DNA was matched to germline to obtain one. This CDR3 has 21 residues. Trimming cost V 0 bases and J 2 bases; bases outside gene matches: 19. The V gene's germline CDR1 is TSWWSYY and CDR2 QGS. The CDR3 sequence: CALGELVPSFLRDPYTDKLIF. DNA for the CDR3: TGTGCTCTTGGGGAACTAGTCCCCTCCTTCCTACGGGACCCTTATACCGATAAACTCATCTTT.

Worth noting for this clone: TCRdb's listed protein matches a much larger clone and diverges from this DNA's translation at residue 17, likely through a read error; the protein shown comes from the DNA. The V segment is TRDV2, and no J call was made; the table's D call TRDD3 went unverified against the DNA. Germline CDR1 and CDR2: GEAIGNYY and EKD. CDR3 size: 19 residues. CDR3 coding DNA: TGTGCCTGTGACATGATGTCCCTCAAGGTACTGGGGGATATAGGTAAATTCATCTTT. It translates to CACDMMSLKVLGDIGKFIF.

This clone came up a few times. A far larger clone is a single base away, which makes a read error likely. Other nucleotide sequences from this sample produce the same CDR3. This chain joins TRDV3 and TRDJ1; 12 nucleotides match TRDD3. The CDR3 spans 15 residues. Germline assignment: CDR1 TVYSNPD and CDR2 GDNSRS (reference sequence). In nucleotides, the CDR3 is TGCGCCTCCTGGGGGATACGAACTAACACCGATAAACTCATCTTT. As protein: CASWGIRTNTDKLIF.

This clone was picked up a small number of times. This DNA translates differently at residue 13 from the TCRdb protein, which is that of a much larger clone; a read error is likely, and the protein shown is the DNA's own translation. Here the V gene is TRDV1, but the J gene went uncalled; the table's D call, TRDD3, was not checked against the DNA. This CDR3 is 14 amino acids long. CDR1 and CDR2 (germline): TSWWSYY, QGS. The CDR3, as DNA: TGTGCTCTTGGGGCCGACTGGGGGATAAATAAACTCACCTTT. This gives the protein CALGADWGINKLTF.

This clone was observed a few times. The protein in TCRdb stems from a much larger clone and differs at residue 10 from this DNA's translation, likely a read error; here the protein is translated from the DNA. The chain is built from TRAV38-2/DV8 and TRDJ1, with D tentatively TRDD2 (8 bases). The J gene is absent in TCRdb and was assigned here via DNA matching to germline. The CDR3 length is 21 residues. The germline V gene has CDR1 TSESDYY and CDR2 QEAYKQQN. The V and J ends lost 1 base and 0 bases respectively, with 28 bases between them. CDR3 sequence reads: CAYRSHFLHQGYSFYTDKLIF. The DNA of the CDR3 is TGTGCTTATAGGAGCCACTTCCTACATCAGGGATACTCCTTTTACACCGATAAACTCATCTTT.

For this clone: This likely traces to a read error, being one base from a far larger clone. The sample contains more than one DNA sequence encoding this CDR3. The chain couples TRDV1 to TRDJ2, with D unresolved. TCRdb is silent on the J gene; assignment here came from matching the DNA to germline. V dropped 4 bases and J dropped 3 bases, with 6 bases sitting between them. Germline values: CDR1 TSWWSYY, CDR2 QGS. The CDR3 is 13 residues long. CDR3 in amino acids: CALGGYVTAQLFF. The DNA of the CDR3 is TGTGCTCTTGGGGGGTACGTGACAGCACAACTCTTCTTT.

Sample share makes this clone medium-sized. This CDR3 is also generated by other DNA sequences in the sample. V usage is TRDV2 and J usage is TRDJ1, with 9 positions matching TRDD3. With V trimmed by 2 bases and J by 0 bases, 9 bases remained unmatched. Germline-derived CDR1 and CDR2 are GEAIGNYY and EKD. This CDR3 has 17 amino acids. CDR3 protein: CACDILTGGPYTDKLIF. In DNA form, the CDR3 reads TGTGCCTGTGACATCCTCACTGGGGGACCGTACACCGATAAACTCATCTTT.

This clone was observed many times. This likely reflects a read error, since a far larger clone is one base away. The same CDR3 arises from other DNA sequences in this sample as well. V gene TRDV2 combines with J gene TRDJ1; 10 bases map to TRDD3. Matching the DNA to germline supplied the J gene, which TCRdb does not give. V was clipped by 3 bases and J by 0 bases; unmatched bases: 15. CDR1 and CDR2 from the germline V gene are GEAIGNYY and EKD. The CDR3 totals 19 residues. The CDR3 DNA sequence: TGTGCCTGTGACTCGATGCCCGGTACTGGGGGATCCAACACCGATAAACTCATCTTT. Its translation: CACDSMPGTGGSNTDKLIF.

In its sample, this clone was seen a few times. This DNA translates differently at residue 9 from the TCRdb protein, which is that of a much larger clone; a read error is likely, and the protein shown is the DNA's own translation. V and J are TRDV2 and TRDJ1, with 12 bases lining up with TRDD3. TCRdb carries no J gene annotation; the J gene was assigned here by matching the DNA with germline. CDR1 and CDR2 from the germline V gene are GEAIGNYY and EKD. The V and J ends lost 0 bases and 0 bases, in that order; junction bases with no gene match: 19. The CDR3 length is 22 residues. The CDR3 region has the DNA TGTGCCTGTGACACCGCTCTACGTCCCACTGGGGGATACAAGGAGGACACCGATAAACTCATCTTT. It encodes CACDTALRPTGGYKEDTDKLIF.

In this sample, this clone turned up a few times. The protein TCRdb gives is from a much larger clone and does not agree with this DNA's translation at residue 5, likely a read error; the protein shown here comes from the DNA. The J gene is TRDJ1, the V gene TRDV2; 8 nucleotides match TRDD3. Germline matching of the DNA provided the J gene here, since TCRdb leaves it blank. V was pared by 3 bases and J by 0 bases, with 23 bases of the junction left unmatched. In germline, CDR1 is GEAIGNYY, CDR2 EKD. The CDR3 has 21 amino acids. CDR3 nucleotides: TGTGCCTGTGACCCCGTCGTCCCACGGCCTGGGGGACCCCTGTACACCGATAAACTCATCTTT. It specifies CACDPVVPRPGGPLYTDKLIF.

As to this clone: TCRdb's listed protein matches a much larger clone and diverges from this DNA's translation at residue 8, likely through a read error; the protein shown comes from the DNA. The gene calls are TRDV1 and TRDJ1; D gene uncertain. The J gene, left out of TCRdb, was set here by checking the DNA against germline. The CDR3 is made up of 22 amino acids. Germline V lookup: CDR1 TSWWSYY, CDR2 QGS. Trimming took 0 bases from V and 0 from J, leaving 29 bases between them. The CDR3 here is CALGELSHLIRTKGSYTDKLIF. DNA for the CDR3: TGTGCTCTTGGGGAACTTTCCCACCTTATCCGTACGAAGGGGTCGTACACCGATAAACTCATCTTT.

On this clone: The protein that TCRdb holds for this DNA derives from a much larger clone and differs from the translated DNA at residue 17, which likely indicates a read error; the protein shown here is translated from the DNA. J gene calling gave no result, while the V gene is TRDV1; the table calls TRDD3, which could not be checked here. Per the germline V gene, CDR1 is TSWWSYY and CDR2 is QGS. This CDR3 has 19 residues. This CDR3 is CALGELGKWWASRDDKPIF. The CDR3 DNA reads TGTGCTCTTGGGGAACTGGGAAAATGGTGGGCCTCCCGGGACGATAAACCCATCTTT.

V is TRDV1 and J is TRDJ1; no reliable D call. V was cut by 3 bases and J by 0 bases, with 17 bases left in between. There are 17 residues in the CDR3. CDR1 is TSWWSYY and CDR2 is QGS in the germline V gene. The CDR3 nucleotides read TGTGCTCTTGGGGACAGAAGGGTACTGATGTACACCGATAAACTCATCTTT. Residues: CALGDRRVLMYTDKLIF.

A few counts support this clone. TCRdb's protein for this DNA is that of a much larger clone and differs from the translation at residue 4, likely a read error; the protein shown is the DNA translation. This chain joins TRDV2 and TRDJ1; 9 nucleotides agree with TRDD2. This CDR3 region has 19 residues. CDR1 and CDR2 from the germline V gene are GEAIGNYY and EKD. J gave up 0 bases and V 5 bases, and 18 bases lay outside the gene matches. CDR3 in amino acids: CACGNLPTESLGDTDKLIF. Here the CDR3 DNA reads TGTGCCTGTGGCAACCTTCCTACTGAGTCCCTGGGGGACACCGATAAACTCATCTTT.

Concerning this clone: TCRdb records a much larger clone's protein for this DNA, with a difference at residue 8 that likely arises from a read error; the protein given is the translation of the DNA. The chain has TRDV2 and TRDJ1; D possibly corresponds to TRDD3 (5 bases). No J segment appears in TCRdb, so it was assigned here by matching the sequence to germline. V was clipped by 1 base and J by 0 bases, with 29 bases between them. The CDR3 is 21 residues long. Germline V gene data show CDR1 as GEAIGNYY and CDR2 as EKD. The CDR3 sequence: CACDTLGALSRGAPYTDKLIF. In DNA form, the CDR3 reads TGTGCCTGTGACACGCTCGGAGCTCTCTCTCGTGGGGCCCCGTACACCGATAAACTCATCTTT.